This T cell receptor (beta chain) was recorded in a study of somatic mutations in cytotoxic T cells in rheumatoid arthritis. Study summary: Peripheral blood samples of around 30 ml EDTA were taken from patients directly after diagnosis and before treatment. Notes on the study in general: Comparison of CD8+ T-cell clonality between rheumatoid arthritis patients and age-matched healthy controls yielded no significant difference.

The CDR3 length is 16 residues. V was pared by 1 base and J by 4 bases, with 15 bases between. Germline loops: CDR1 MGHRA, CDR2 YSYEKL. Note on this clone: Its cognate antigen is unknown.

Authors' processing steps: Large patient CD8+ clones, those above 1%, rarely matched published virus-specific TCRB sequences. The repertoire was sequenced with immunoSEQ multiplex PCR; TCRdb's copy has only in-frame clones and lacks some. V and J calls and clone size are those listed in that table; D and trimming were worked out from the DNA. The sample lists about 19,000 clones, about 80% occurring once. CD4+ cells and CD8+ cells were each obtained through positive magnetic bead selection, and their purity was assessed by flow cytometry. What was sequenced was CD8+ T cells sorted from blood. This sequence was found in an adult with rheumatoid arthritis. The V gene is TRBV4-1, the J gene TRBJ2-3; D gene uncertain. CDR3 in amino acids: CASSQGFELEPDTQYF. Written as DNA, the CDR3 is TGCGCCAGCAGCCAAGGGTTCGAGTTGGAGCCAGATACGCAGTATTTT.